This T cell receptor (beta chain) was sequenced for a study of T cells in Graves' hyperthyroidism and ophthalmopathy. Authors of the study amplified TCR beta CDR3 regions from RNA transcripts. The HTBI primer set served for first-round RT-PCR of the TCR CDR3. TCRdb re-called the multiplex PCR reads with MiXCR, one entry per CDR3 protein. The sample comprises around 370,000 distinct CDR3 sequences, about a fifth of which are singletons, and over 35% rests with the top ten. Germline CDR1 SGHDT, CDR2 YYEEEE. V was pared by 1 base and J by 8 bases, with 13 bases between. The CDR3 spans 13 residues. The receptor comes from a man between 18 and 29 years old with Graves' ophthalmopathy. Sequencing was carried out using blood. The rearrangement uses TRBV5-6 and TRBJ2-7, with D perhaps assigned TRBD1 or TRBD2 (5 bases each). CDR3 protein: CASSLSGPSQQYF. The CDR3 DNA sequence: TGTGCCAGCAGCTTGTCGGGGCCCTCCCAGCAGTACTTC.